These 2 T cell receptor beta chains were sequenced from one sample in a study of persistence of HIV-infected CD4 T cells. The stimulus was an HIV-1 Gag 15-mer peptide pool, 0.8 to 1 ug/peptide/mL. CD40L/CD69 double-negative CD45RO-high memory CD4+ T cells were collected. The libraries were made with immunoSEQ version 4 in survey mode. Produced via immunoSEQ multiplex PCR; TCRdb's table is partial and in-frame only. The table includes 50,000 to 65,000 clones, approximately 75% detected once. These TCRs' antigens remain unknown. Sample: CD4+ T cells sorted from PBMCs after roughly 18-hour stimulation, taken from a patient who received antiretroviral therapy. The receptors were sampled from an adult man with HIV who was CMV-seropositive.

A few counts support this clone. The genes are TRBV6-6 and TRBJ1-1, with 9 nucleotides matching TRBD1. The germline CDR1 and CDR2 sequences are MNHNY and SVGAGI (reference sequence). The CDR3 contains 13 residues. V shed 5 bases, J shed 7 bases, and the junction held 5 bases outside the gene matches. CDR3 amino acids: CASSGSGQGEAFF. The CDR3 nucleotides read TGTGCCAGCAGTGGGTCGGGACAGGGTGAAGCTTTCTTT.

The chain recombines TRBV4-2 with TRBJ1-1, with TRBD1 matching 8 bases. The CDR3 is 12 amino acids. V was pared by 0 bases and J by 12 bases, with 3 bases of the junction left unmatched. Germline V gene lookup returns CDR1 LGHNA and CDR2 YNFKEQ. The CDR3 spells CASSQEGQGTFF. The CDR3 bases are TGTGCCAGCAGCCAAGAAGGACAGGGAACTTTCTTT.